Shown below are 27 T cell receptor beta chains from a single sample sequenced in a study of blood T cell repertoires in COVID-19. Generated by immunoSEQ multiplex PCR, the TCRdb table keeps only in-frame clones and is missing some. This table holds 310,000 or so clones, roughly nine tenths found once. Sequencing input: peripheral blood. The receptors derive from a man between 18 and 35 years old who had recovered from COVID-19.

This sequence joins TRBV7-9 and TRBJ1-2, with a possible D match to TRBD1 (6 bases). Germline CDR1 and CDR2: SEHNR and FQNEAQ (reference sequence). V was pared by 4 bases and J by 8 bases, with 14 bases between. The CDR3 extends over 13 amino acids. The DNA of the CDR3 is TGTGCCAGCAGCTCGACAGGATCTCAGGGCTACACCTTC. Amino acids: CASSSTGSQGYTF.

The chain has TRBV7-2 and TRBJ2-7; D call uncertain. CDR1 is SGHTA and CDR2 is FQGNSA in the germline V gene. V was trimmed by 11 bases and J by 0 bases, leaving 17 bases between them. The CDR3 runs to 14 residues. CDR3 sequence: CACSPASLSYEQYF. CDR3 DNA: TGTGCCTGTAGCCCGGCCTCCCTCTCCTACGAGCAGTACTTC. The entire variable domain, with the rest obtained from reference TRBV7-2 and TRBJ2-7, is as follows: GAGVSQSPSNKVTEKGKDVELRCDPISGHTALYWYRQSLGQGLEFLIYFQGNSAPDKSGLPSDRFSAERTGGSVSTLTIQRTQQEDSAVYLCACSPASLSYEQYFGPGTRLTVT.

The rearrangement joins TRBV27 to TRBJ2-1; weak D call: TRBD1 (6 bases). Looked up from germline, CDR1 is MNHEY and CDR2 is SMNVEV (reference sequence). The CDR3 consists of 16 residues. Trimming cost V 10 bases and J 0 bases, with 19 bases left between them. Here the CDR3 reads CATRENRASSYNEQFF. In DNA form, the CDR3 reads TGTGCCACCAGAGAGAACAGGGCTAGCTCCTACAATGAGCAGTTCTTC.

This clone was seen a handful of times. The J gene is TRBJ2-4, the V gene TRBV2; D unclear. Trimming removed 5 bases from V and 5 bases from J, with 4 bases in between. CDR3 length equals 11 residues. Germline V gives CDR1 SNHLY, CDR2 FYNNEI. CDR3 DNA: TGTGCCAGCAGTCCTGAAAACATTCAGTACTTC. It yields the protein CASSPENIQYF.

This clone showed up just once. This sequence joins TRBV6-5 and TRBJ1-5; D not certain. Germline CDR1 MNHEY, CDR2 SVGAGI. This CDR3 has 15 amino acids. V was clipped by 6 bases and J by 2 bases, with 14 bases between them. In DNA form, the CDR3 reads TGTGCCAGCAGCGCGACTAACGTACGCAATCAGCCCCAGCATTTT. It encodes CASSATNVRNQPQHF.

This chain connects TRBV9 to TRBJ1-2, with 9 bases aligning to TRBD1. J lost 5 bases, V lost 6 bases, and 11 bases had no gene match. Germline CDR1 reads SGDLS; CDR2 reads YYNGEE. This CDR3 region has 15 residues. The CDR3 protein is CASTKSATGGYGYTF. CDR3 DNA sequence: TGTGCCAGCACCAAGAGCGCGACAGGGGGATATGGCTACACCTTC.

The rearrangement joins TRBV18 to TRBJ2-7; 10 nucleotides agree with TRBD1. The CDR3 loop spans 14 amino acids. From germline, CDR1 is KGHSH and CDR2 LQKENI. The ends lost 3 bases at V and 2 bases at J; junction bases unmatched: 1. The DNA of the CDR3 is TGTGCCAGCTCACCGGACAGGGGGGCCTACGAGCAGTACTTC. This codes for CASSPDRGAYEQYF.

This rearrangement joins TRBV4-1 to TRBJ2-1; D is possibly TRBD2 (5 bases). Trimming shortened V by 4 bases and J by 5 bases, and 15 bases separated the two germline ends. The CDR3 length is 15 residues. Germline loops: CDR1 MGHRA, CDR2 YSYEKL. Here the CDR3 reads CASSPRRGLNNEQFF. The CDR3 DNA reads as TGCGCCAGCAGCCCGAGGAGAGGACTTAACAATGAGCAGTTCTTC.

This clone came up a few times. The chain joins TRBV7-9 to TRBJ2-1, with 8 bases that match TRBD1. Trimming at V came to 5 bases and at J to 0 bases, leaving 3 bases not matched to a gene. In germline, CDR1 is SEHNR, CDR2 FQNEAQ (reference sequence). The CDR3 spans 15 residues. This chain's CDR3 is CASSRQGSSYNEQFF. CDR3 coding DNA: TGTGCCAGCAGCCGACAGGGGAGCTCCTACAATGAGCAGTTCTTC.

This clone was detected once. The chain employs TRBV27 and TRBJ2-1; TRBD2 aligns across 8 bases. V was clipped by 6 bases and J by 8 bases; unmatched bases: 18. The CDR3 consists of 17 residues. Per the germline V gene, CDR1 is MNHEY and CDR2 is SMNVEV (reference sequence). CDR3 bases: TGTGCCAGCAGCCCCAGGAAGGACAGCGGGAGTTACCATGAGCAGTTCTTC. Translated, it gives CASSPRKDSGSYHEQFF.

This chain uses TRBV27 with TRBJ2-1; perhaps TRBD2 as D (5 bases). The V end lost 2 bases, the J end lost 9 bases, and 14 bases lay between the germline ends. Per germline, CDR1 MNHEY and CDR2 SMNVEV (reference sequence). The length of the CDR3 is 14 residues. For the CDR3, the DNA is TGTGCCAGCAGTTTAAGCAAAAGCGGCGGTGAGCAGTTCTTC. This gives the protein CASSLSKSGGEQFF.

This clone was detected only once. The rearrangement joins TRBV4-1 to TRBJ1-4; the D gene is possibly TRBD1 (6 bases). Trimming cost V 4 bases and J 3 bases, with 9 bases left between them. CDR1 is MGHRA, CDR2 YSYEKL, per germline. The CDR3 contains 14 residues. The CDR3 spells CASSPTGSNEKLFF. The CDR3 region has the DNA TGCGCCAGCAGCCCCACAGGGTCTAATGAAAAACTGTTTTTT.

The rearrangement uses TRBV9 and TRBJ2-3, with D tentatively TRBD1 (5 bases). With 0 bases removed from V and 3 bases from J, the gap between germline ends came to 11 bases. Germline V gene sequence: CDR1 SGDLS, CDR2 YYNGEE. CDR3 size: 15 residues. CDR3 nucleotide sequence: TGTGCCAGCAGCGTAGAAGGGGCGGAGACAGATACGCAGTATTTT. Translated: CASSVEGAETDTQYF.

V is TRBV7-9 and J is TRBJ1-5, with 7 nucleotides matching TRBD1. J lost 1 base, V lost 3 bases, and 6 bases had no gene match. The CDR3 loop spans 16 amino acids. The germline V gene encodes CDR1 SEHNR and CDR2 FQNEAQ (reference sequence). The CDR3, as DNA: TGTGCCAGCAGCTTTAGAAACAGGGGAAGCAATCAGCCCCAGCATTTT. Its protein product is CASSFRNRGSNQPQHF.

In its sample, this clone was seen a few times. V is TRBV10-1 and J is TRBJ2-7; D is unclear. CDR1 WNHNN and CDR2 SYGVQD come from the germline V gene (reference sequence). V lost 2 bases, J lost 6 bases, and 8 bases lay in between. The CDR3 covers 12 residues. Written as DNA, the CDR3 is TGCGCCAGCAGTGAGGGCCCGTTCGAGCAGTACTTC. It encodes CASSEGPFEQYF.

This chain joins TRBV19 and TRBJ2-1, with D possibly TRBD1 on 7 matching bases. Germline assignment: CDR1 LNHDA and CDR2 SQIVND (reference sequence). This CDR3 has 16 amino acids. V lost 2 bases and J lost 1, with 12 bases in between. The CDR3 sequence: CASSIIAGGSYNEQFF. The CDR3 nucleotides are TGTGCCAGTAGTATAATAGCAGGGGGGTCCTACAATGAGCAGTTCTTC.

This chain joins TRBV5-1 and TRBJ2-7; tentative D call: TRBD2 (6 bases). This CDR3 is built from 14 residues. V was trimmed by 8 bases and J by 3 bases, leaving 18 bases between them. Germline CDR1 and CDR2: SGHRS and YFSETQ. The CDR3 spells CASSQTTSIYEQYF. DNA of the CDR3: TGCGCCAGTTCTCAAACGACTAGTATCTACGAGCAGTACTTC.

The V and J genes are TRBV4-2 and TRBJ1-5, with D perhaps TRBD1 (5 bases). Per germline, CDR1 LGHNA and CDR2 YNFKEQ. Trimming stripped 0 bases from V and 5 bases from J, with 14 bases between. The CDR3 is made up of 16 amino acids. CDR3 residues: CASSQDQGLEDQPQHF. In DNA, the CDR3 is TGTGCCAGCAGCCAAGACCAGGGACTTGAGGATCAGCCCCAGCATTTT.

CDR3 loop: CASRTSGGSNEQFF. CDR3 in DNA: TGTGCCAGCAGGACTAGCGGGGGTTCTAATGAGCAGTTCTTC. V gene TRBV6-5 combines with J gene TRBJ2-1, with TRBD2 identical over 12 bases. CDR1 and CDR2 from the germline V gene are MNHEY and SVGAGI. CDR3 length: 14 amino acids. The V and J ends lost 6 bases and 7 bases, in that order; junction bases with no gene match: 4.

V gene TRBV6-5 combines with J gene TRBJ1-2; 7 bases match TRBD1. In germline, CDR1 is MNHEY, CDR2 SVGAGI. The CDR3 sequence is 14 residues long. Trimming cost V 5 bases and J 5 bases; bases outside gene matches: 8. This CDR3 is CASSTDRARYGYTF. As DNA, the CDR3 is TGTGCCAGCAGTACCGACAGGGCGCGGTATGGCTACACCTTC.

The chain carries TRBV4-1 and TRBJ2-1; D is perhaps TRBD1 (7 bases). V lost 1 base and J lost 8, with 15 bases in between. This CDR3 is 15 amino acids long. Germline-derived CDR1 and CDR2 are MGHRA and YSYEKL. DNA of the CDR3: TGCGCCAGCAGCCAAGTTACGACAGGGACTTATGAGCAGTTCTTC. This sequence encodes CASSQVTTGTYEQFF.

The chain is built from TRBV4-1 and TRBJ1-3; 8 bases fit TRBD1. This CDR3 region has 16 residues. CDR1 is MGHRA and CDR2 is YSYEKL in the germline V gene. Germline trimming cut 2 bases from V and 5 bases from J; bases unmatched to any gene: 8. The CDR3 spells CASSQYPGQGRNTIYF. CDR3 DNA sequence: TGCGCCAGCAGCCAATATCCAGGACAGGGTAGAAACACCATATATTTT.

The genes are TRBV6-5 and TRBJ1-2, with TRBD1 matching over 9 bases. The CDR3 consists of 15 residues. Germline V CDR1 and CDR2: MNHEY, SVGAGI. With 4 bases clipped from V and 2 bases from J, the junction kept 5 bases outside the gene matches. The CDR3 DNA follows: TGTGCCAGCAGTTCGCCGGGACAGGGAAACTATGGCTACACCTTC. Translated: CASSSPGQGNYGYTF.

This chain joins TRBV10-3 and TRBJ1-1, with unresolved D. This CDR3 comprises 14 residues. Trimming removed 7 bases from V and 1 base from J, with 13 bases in between. Germline CDR1 ENHRY, CDR2 SYGVKD. The CDR3 nucleotides are TGTGCCATCACTAGTAGCGGCTCGAACACTGAAGCTTTCTTT. It translates to CAITSSGSNTEAFF.

The chain links TRBV29-1 to TRBJ2-7; TRBD1 agrees at 8 bases. V shed 3 bases and J 1 base; nucleotides not matched to a gene: 5. CDR3 length: 14 residues. The germline CDR1 and CDR2 sequences are SQVTM and ANQGSEA. The CDR3 sequence is CSVDPGQGSYEQYF. The CDR3 DNA reads as TGCAGCGTTGACCCCGGACAGGGATCCTACGAGCAGTACTTC.

This sequence joins TRBV28 and TRBJ2-2, with a tentative D call TRBD2 (6 bases). The CDR3 length is 16 residues. The germline gives CDR1 MDHEN, CDR2 SYDVKM. V was pared by 5 bases and J by 3 bases, with 16 bases between. The CDR3 nucleotides read TGTGCCAGCAGTCCGACCGTCGGCGGGGACACCGGGGAGCTGTTTTTT. Its translation: CASSPTVGGDTGELFF.

The chain couples TRBV7-2 to TRBJ2-1; TRBD2 might be the D (7 bases). The V end lost 5 bases, the J end lost 8 bases, and 16 bases lay between the germline ends. Germline V gene data show CDR1 as SGHTA and CDR2 as FQGNSA. The CDR3 is 14 residues long. The CDR3 coding sequence is TGTGCCAGCAGCCGGGGGCCGGGAGGCGATGAGCAGTTCTTC. This sequence encodes CASSRGPGGDEQFF.